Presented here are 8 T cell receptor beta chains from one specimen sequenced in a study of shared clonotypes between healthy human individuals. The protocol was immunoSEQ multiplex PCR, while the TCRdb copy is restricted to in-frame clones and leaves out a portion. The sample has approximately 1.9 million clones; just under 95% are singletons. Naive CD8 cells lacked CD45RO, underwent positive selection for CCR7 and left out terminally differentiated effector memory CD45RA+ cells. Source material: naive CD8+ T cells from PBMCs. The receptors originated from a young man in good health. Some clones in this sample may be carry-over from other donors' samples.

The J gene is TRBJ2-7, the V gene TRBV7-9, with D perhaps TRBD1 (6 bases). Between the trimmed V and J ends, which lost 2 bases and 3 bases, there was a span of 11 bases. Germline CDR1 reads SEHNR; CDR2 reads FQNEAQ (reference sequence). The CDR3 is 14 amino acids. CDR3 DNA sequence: TGTGCCAGCAGCTTATCCAGGACAGACTACGAGCAGTACTTC. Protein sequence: CASSLSRTDYEQYF.

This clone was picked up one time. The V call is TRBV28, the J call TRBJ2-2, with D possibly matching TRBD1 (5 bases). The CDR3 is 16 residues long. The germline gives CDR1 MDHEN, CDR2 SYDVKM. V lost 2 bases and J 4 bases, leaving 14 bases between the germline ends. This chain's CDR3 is CASSLMGLRVTGELFF. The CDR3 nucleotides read TGTGCCAGCAGTTTAATGGGGCTTCGGGTCACCGGGGAGCTGTTTTTT.

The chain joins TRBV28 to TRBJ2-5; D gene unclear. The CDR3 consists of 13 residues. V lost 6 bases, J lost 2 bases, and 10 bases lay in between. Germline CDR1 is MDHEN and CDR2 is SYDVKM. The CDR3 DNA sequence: TGTGCCAGCAGCGGGCTGCTTCAAGAGACCCAGTACTTC. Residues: CASSGLLQETQYF.

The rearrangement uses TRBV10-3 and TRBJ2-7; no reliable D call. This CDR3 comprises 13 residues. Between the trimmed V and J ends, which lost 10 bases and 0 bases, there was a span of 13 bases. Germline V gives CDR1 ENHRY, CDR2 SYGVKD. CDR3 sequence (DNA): TGTGCCACAGGTGGTCCAGACTCCTACGAGCAGTACTTC. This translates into CATGGPDSYEQYF.

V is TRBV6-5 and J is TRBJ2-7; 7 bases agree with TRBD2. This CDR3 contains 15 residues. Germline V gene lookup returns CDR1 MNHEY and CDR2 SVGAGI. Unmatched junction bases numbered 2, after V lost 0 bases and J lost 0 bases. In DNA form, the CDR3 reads TGTGCCAGCAGTTACTCGGGAGGGTTCTCCTACGAGCAGTACTTC. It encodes CASSYSGGFSYEQYF.

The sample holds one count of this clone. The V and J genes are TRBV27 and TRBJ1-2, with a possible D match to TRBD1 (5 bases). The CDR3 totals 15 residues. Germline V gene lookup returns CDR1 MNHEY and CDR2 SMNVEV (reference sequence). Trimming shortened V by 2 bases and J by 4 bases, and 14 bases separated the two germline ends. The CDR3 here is CASSLRQGTSYGYTF. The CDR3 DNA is TGTGCCAGCAGTTTAAGGCAGGGCACATCCTATGGCTACACCTTC.

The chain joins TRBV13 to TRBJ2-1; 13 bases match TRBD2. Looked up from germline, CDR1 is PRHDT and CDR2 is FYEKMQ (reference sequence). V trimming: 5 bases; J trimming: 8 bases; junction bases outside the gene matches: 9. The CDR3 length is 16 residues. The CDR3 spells CASSTAGLAGVDEQFF. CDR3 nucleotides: TGTGCCAGCAGCACAGCTGGACTAGCGGGGGTGGATGAGCAGTTCTTC. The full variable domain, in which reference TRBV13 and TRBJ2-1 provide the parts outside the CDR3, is AAGVIQSPRHLIKEKRETATLKCYPIPRHDTVYWYQQGPGQDPQFLISFYEKMQSDKGSIPDRFSAQQFSDYHSELNMSSLELGDSALYFCASSTAGLAGVDEQFFGPGTRLTVL.

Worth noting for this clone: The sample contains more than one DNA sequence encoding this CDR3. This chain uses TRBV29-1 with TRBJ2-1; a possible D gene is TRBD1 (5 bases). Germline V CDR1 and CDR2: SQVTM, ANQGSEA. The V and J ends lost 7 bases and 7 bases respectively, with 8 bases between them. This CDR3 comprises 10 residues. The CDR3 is CSAQGNEQFF. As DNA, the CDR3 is TGCAGCGCCCAGGGTAATGAGCAGTTCTTC.